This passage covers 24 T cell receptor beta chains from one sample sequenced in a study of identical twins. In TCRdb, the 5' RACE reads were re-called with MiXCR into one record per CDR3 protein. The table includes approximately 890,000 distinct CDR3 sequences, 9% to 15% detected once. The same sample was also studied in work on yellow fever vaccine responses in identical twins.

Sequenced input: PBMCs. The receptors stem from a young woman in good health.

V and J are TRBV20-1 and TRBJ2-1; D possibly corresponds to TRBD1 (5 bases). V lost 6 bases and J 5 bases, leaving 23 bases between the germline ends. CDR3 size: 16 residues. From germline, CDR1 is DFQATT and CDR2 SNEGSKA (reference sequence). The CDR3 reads CSALQSDISPNNEQFF. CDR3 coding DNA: TGCAGTGCCCTTCAGTCGGACATAAGCCCTAACAATGAGCAGTTCTTC.

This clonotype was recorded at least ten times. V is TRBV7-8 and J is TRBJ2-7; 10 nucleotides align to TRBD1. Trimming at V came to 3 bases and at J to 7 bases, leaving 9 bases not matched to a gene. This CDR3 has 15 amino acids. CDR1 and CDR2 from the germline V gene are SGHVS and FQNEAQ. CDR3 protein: CASSFVTGGAGEQYF. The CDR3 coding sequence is TGTGCCAGCAGCTTCGTGACAGGGGGCGCCGGGGAGCAGTACTTC.

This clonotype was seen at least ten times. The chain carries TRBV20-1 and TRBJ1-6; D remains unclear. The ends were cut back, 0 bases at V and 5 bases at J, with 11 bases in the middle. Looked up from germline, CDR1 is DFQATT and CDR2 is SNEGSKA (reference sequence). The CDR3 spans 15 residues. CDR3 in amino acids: CSARDLGWNNSPLHF. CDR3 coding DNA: TGCAGTGCTAGAGATCTGGGGTGGAATAATTCACCCCTCCACTTT.

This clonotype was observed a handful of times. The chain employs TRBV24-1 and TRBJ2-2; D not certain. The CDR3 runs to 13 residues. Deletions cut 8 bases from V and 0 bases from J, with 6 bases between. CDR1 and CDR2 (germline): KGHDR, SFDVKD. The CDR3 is CATISPNTGELFF. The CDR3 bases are TGTGCCACCATTAGTCCGAACACCGGGGAGCTGTTTTTT.

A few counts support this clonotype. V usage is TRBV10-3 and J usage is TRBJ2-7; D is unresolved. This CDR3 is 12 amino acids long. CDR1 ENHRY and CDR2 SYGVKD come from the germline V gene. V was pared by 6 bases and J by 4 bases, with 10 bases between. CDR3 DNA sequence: TGTGCCATCAGCCAGCCCCGATACGAGCAGTACTTC. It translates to CAISQPRYEQYF.

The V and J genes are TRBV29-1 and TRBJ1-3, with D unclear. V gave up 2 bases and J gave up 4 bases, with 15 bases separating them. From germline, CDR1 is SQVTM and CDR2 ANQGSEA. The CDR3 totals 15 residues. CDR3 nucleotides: TGCAGCGTTGAAAGGCGTATGATAGGAGGAAACACCATATATTTT. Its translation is CSVERRMIGGNTIYF.

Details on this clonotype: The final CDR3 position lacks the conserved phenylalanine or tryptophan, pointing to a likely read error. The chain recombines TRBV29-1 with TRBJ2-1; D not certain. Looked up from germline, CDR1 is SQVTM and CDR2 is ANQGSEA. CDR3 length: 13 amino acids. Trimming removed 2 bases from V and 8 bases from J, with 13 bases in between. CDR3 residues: CSVEWGGWDEQFY. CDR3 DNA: TGCAGCGTTGAATGGGGTGGATGGGATGAGCAGTTCTAC.

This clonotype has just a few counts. The CDR3 reads CASSPPSGRVQETQYF. CDR3 nucleotide sequence: TGCGCCAGCAGCCCGCCTAGCGGGAGGGTCCAAGAGACCCAGTACTTC. The rearrangement links TRBV5-1 to TRBJ2-5; 12 positions match TRBD2. The CDR3 has 16 amino acids. From germline, CDR1 is SGHRS and CDR2 YFSETQ. Trimming at V came to 4 bases and at J to 1 base, leaving 5 bases not matched to a gene.

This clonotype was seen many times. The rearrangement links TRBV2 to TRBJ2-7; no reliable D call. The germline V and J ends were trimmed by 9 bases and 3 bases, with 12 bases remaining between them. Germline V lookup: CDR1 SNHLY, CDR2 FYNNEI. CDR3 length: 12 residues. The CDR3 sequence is CARRTPFYEQYF. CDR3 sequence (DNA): TGTGCCAGAAGGACCCCTTTCTACGAGCAGTACTTC.

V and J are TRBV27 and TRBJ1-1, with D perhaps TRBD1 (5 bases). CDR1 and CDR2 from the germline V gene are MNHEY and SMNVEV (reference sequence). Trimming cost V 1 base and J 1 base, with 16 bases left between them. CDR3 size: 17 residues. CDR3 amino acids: CASSLLGRAGQNTEAFF. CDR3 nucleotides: TGTGCCAGCAGTTTATTGGGGCGGGCAGGGCAGAACACTGAAGCTTTCTTT.

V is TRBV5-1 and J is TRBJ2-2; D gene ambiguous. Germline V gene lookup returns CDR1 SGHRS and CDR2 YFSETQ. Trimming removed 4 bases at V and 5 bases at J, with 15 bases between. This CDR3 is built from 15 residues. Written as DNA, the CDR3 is TGCGCCAGCAGCCTCCAGAGTGAAGTAACCGGGGAGCTGTTTTTT. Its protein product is CASSLQSEVTGELFF. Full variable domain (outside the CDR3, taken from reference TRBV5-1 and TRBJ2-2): KAGVTQTPRYLIKTRGQQVTLSCSPISGHRSVSWYQQTPGQGLQFLFEYFSETQRNKGNFPGRFSGRQFSNSRSEMNVSTLELGDSALYLCASSLQSEVTGELFFGEGSRLTVL.

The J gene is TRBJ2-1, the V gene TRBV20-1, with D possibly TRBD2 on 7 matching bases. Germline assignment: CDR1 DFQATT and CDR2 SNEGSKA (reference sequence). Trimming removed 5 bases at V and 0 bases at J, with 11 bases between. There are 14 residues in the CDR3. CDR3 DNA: TGCAGTGCTGGGGGCGGGAGCTCCTACAATGAGCAGTTCTTC. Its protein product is CSAGGGSSYNEQFF.

The CDR3 spells CASREREGLEQFF. In DNA, the CDR3 is TGTGCCAGCAGAGAGCGGGAGGGCCTTGAGCAGTTCTTC. The chain is built from TRBV2 and TRBJ2-1, with 10 bases matching TRBD2. The CDR3 has 13 residues. CDR1 is SNHLY and CDR2 is FYNNEI in the germline V gene. After removal of 6 bases from V and 9 bases from J, the junction contained 5 bases not matched to a gene.

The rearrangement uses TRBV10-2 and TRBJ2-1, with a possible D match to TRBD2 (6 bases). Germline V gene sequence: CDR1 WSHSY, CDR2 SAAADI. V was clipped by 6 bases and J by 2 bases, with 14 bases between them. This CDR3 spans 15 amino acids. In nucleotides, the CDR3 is TGCGCCAGCAGCCGCTCGGGACTCACCTACAATGAGCAGTTCTTC. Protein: CASSRSGLTYNEQFF.

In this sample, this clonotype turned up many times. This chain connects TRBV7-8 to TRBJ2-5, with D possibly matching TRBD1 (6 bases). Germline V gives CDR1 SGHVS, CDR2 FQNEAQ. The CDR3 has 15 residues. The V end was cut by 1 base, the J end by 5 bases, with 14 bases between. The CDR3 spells CASSLEQGHWETQYF. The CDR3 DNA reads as TGTGCCAGCAGCTTAGAACAGGGACACTGGGAGACCCAGTACTTC.

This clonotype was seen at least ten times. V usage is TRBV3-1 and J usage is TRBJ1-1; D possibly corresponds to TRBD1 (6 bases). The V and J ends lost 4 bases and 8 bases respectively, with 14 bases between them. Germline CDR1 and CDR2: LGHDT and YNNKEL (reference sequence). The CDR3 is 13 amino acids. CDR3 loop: CASSPGQWYEAFF. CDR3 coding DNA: TGTGCCAGCAGCCCTGGACAGTGGTACGAAGCTTTCTTT.

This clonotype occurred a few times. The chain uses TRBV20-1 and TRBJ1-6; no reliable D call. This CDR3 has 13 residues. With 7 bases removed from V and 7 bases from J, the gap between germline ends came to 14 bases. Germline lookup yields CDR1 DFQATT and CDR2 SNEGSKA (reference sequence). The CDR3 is CSGLDGGNSPLHF. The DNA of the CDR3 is TGCAGTGGTCTGGACGGTGGGAATTCACCCCTCCACTTT.

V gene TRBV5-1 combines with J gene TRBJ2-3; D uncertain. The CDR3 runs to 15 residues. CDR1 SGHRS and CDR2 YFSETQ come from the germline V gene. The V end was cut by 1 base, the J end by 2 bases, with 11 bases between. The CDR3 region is CASSLTSRITDTQYF. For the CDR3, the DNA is TGCGCCAGCAGCTTGACCAGCCGGATCACAGATACGCAGTATTTT.

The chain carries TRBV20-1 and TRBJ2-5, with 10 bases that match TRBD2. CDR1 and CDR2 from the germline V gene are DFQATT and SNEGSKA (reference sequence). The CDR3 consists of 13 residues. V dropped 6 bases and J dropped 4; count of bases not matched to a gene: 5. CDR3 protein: CSAALAGVETQYF. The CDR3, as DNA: TGCAGTGCCGCTCTAGCGGGGGTAGAGACCCAGTACTTC.

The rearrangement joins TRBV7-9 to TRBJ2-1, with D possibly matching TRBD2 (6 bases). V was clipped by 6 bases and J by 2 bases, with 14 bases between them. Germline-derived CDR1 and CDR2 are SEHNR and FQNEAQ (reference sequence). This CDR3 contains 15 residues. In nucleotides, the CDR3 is TGTGCCAGCAGATATAGCGGTGGGCCCTACAATGAGCAGTTCTTC. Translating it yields CASRYSGGPYNEQFF.

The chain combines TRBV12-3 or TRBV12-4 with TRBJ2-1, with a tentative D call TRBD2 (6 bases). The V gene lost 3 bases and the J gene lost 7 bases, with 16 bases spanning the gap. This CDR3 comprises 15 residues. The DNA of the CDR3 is TGTGCCAGCAGTTTGGGGGGTACCTTACCAAATGAGCAGTTCTTC. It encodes CASSLGGTLPNEQFF.

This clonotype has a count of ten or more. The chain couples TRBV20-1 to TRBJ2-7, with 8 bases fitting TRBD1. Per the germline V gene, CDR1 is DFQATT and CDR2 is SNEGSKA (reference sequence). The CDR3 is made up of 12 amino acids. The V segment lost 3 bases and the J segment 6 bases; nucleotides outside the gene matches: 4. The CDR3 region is CSASDRGTEQYV. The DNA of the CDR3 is TGCAGTGCTAGCGACAGGGGCACCGAGCAGTACGTC.

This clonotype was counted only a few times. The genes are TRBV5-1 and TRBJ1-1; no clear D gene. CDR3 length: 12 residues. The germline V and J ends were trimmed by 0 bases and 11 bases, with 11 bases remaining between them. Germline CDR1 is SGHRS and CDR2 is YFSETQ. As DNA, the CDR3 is TGCGCCAGCAGCTTGGATGGCTTCAGGGCTTTCTTT. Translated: CASSLDGFRAFF. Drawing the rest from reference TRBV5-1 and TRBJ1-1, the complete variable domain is KAGVTQTPRYLIKTRGQQVTLSCSPISGHRSVSWYQQTPGQGLQFLFEYFSETQRNKGNFPGRFSGRQFSNSRSEMNVSTLELGDSALYLCASSLDGFRAFFGQGTRLTVV.

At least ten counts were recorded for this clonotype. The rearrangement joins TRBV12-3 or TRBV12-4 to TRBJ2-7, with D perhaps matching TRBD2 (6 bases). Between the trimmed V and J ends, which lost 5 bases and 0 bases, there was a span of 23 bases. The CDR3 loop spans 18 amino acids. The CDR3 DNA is TGTGCCAGCAGTCTCAACTCTTGGTTAGCGGCCACCTCCTACGAGCAGTACTTC. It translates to CASSLNSWLAATSYEQYF.